This T cell receptor beta chain appears in the sequencing data of a study of shared clonotypes between healthy human individuals (dated by TCRdb to the early 2020s). For context, the study as a whole: The cohort included a few men and a couple of women between 18 and 49 years of age. Different laboratories and diverse techniques were used to prepare libraries and sequence TCR repertoires, to increase sequencing depth and limit assay-specific biases. Between about 0.85 and 9.5 billion PBMCs per donor were obtained by leukapheresis. Blood TCR repertoires of five healthy adults were deeply sequenced to estimate repertoire size and the extent of clonotype sharing between individuals. For each donor, CD4 naive and CD4 memory were each run on three plates, CD8 naive on two plates, and CD8 memory on one plate. Overall study results and their limits: Sharing across a few donors was observed for around 5% of naive CD4, about 3.2% of naive CD8, about 2.3% of memory CD4, and about 0.38% of memory CD8 clonotypes. The small number of donors limited the genetic and exposure-history diversity represented. Even with the large sequencing depth, rarefaction of the sorted-subset datasets indicated that sequencing was incomplete. Compared with non-shared clonotypes, clonotypes shared by all four sorted-subset donors had higher generation probabilities. Based on pairwise subsampling, the degree of clonotype sharing among donors was expected to be affected by sequencing depth. Only blood was sampled, and tissue TCR repertoires likely differ from those in blood. Larger estimated clonotype richness was generally found for naive subsets than for memory subsets.

Healthy HIV-negative adults with no recently reported acute infections or vaccinations were included as donors. Every donor was a Caucasian adult residing in Nashville, Tennessee, USA. CD4+ T cells were enriched through magnetic negative selection, after which naive cells were positively selected on CD45RA and the remaining negative fraction served as the memory subset. Blood was obtained by leukapheresis, after which PBMCs were separated by Ficoll-Histopaque density gradient centrifugation and cryopreserved in liquid nitrogen vapor phase. Purity and quantity of every magnetically sorted T cell population were checked by analytical flow cytometry. From each sorted fraction, genomic DNA was isolated and quantified by UV absorbance on a Nanodrop 2000c. Notes on this clone: The antigen it recognizes is unknown. Base qualities are not recorded, but no much larger clone differs from it by a single base.

Using the deep immunoSEQ assay, TCR CDR3 regions were amplified from genomic DNA by multiplex PCR. Extracted genomic DNA from each cell subset was spread evenly across all wells of several immunoSEQ 96-well plates, with each plate serving as a replicate. For sorted subsets, each replicate PCR was loaded with approximately 0.2 ug genomic DNA, equivalent to about 30,000 T cell genomes. Purified libraries were quantified with a Qubit 3.0 fluorometer, sized on a Bioanalyzer 2100, and re-quantified with the KAPA Library Quantification kit. Each immunoSEQ 96-well plate was sequenced on its own single-read 150-cycle Illumina NextSeq 550 flow cell. The authors' analysis ran thus. Because the immunoSEQ output included only junctional sequences and no quality scores, the filtering could not be the same as the filtering used for full-length reads. To assign V/J genes and CDR3, sequences were annotated against IMGT germline references using PyIR, a Python wrapper for IgBLAST v1.9. Reads were filtered out if the reads had weak V/J assignments (E-value above 1e-6), no CDR3, stop codons, out-of-frame junctions, or ambiguous translated residues. V3J clonotypes were defined by identical inferred V gene, J gene, and CDR3 amino acid sequence. To compute the percentage overlap between repertoires, the number of shared unique clonotypes was divided by the size of the smaller repertoire. Three approaches were used to assess repertoire richness: RTK rarefaction, the Chao1 estimator, and Recon v2.1 estimates of unobserved clonotypes. Generation probabilities were computed with OLGA for all TCRbeta clonotypes obtained by the gDNA method from a few donors. TCRdb holds this immuneACCESS table with in-frame rearrangements only. Some clones are missing; in checked studies, unresolved V genes explain under half, and the rest has no known cause. D and trimming come from the DNA, and the V and J calls and clone size come from that table. The sample table contains about 1.5 million clones; only one count was recorded for 95% to 99% of them. Together, the top ten hold about 0.4% of the sample.

Trimming costs V 0 bases and J 5 bases, and their ends lie 17 bases apart. Spanning cysteine to phenylalanine, the CDR3 consists of 16 amino acids. The entry retains the CDR3 DNA only, 48 bases that are in frame from base 1. CDR1 SGHRS and CDR2 YFSETQ are derived from the germline V gene. The TCR comes from a young man in good health. This chain joins TRBV5-1 to TRBJ2-5; D gene: possibly TRBD1, on 6 matching bases. The source material was naive CD4+ T cells sorted from blood. The sample's cell subset or site, from its label and the paper: CD45RA+ positively selected. CDR3 region: CASSLEGWTDTETQYF. In nucleotide form, the sequence is TGCGCCAGCAGCTTGGAAGGGTGGACAGATACTGAGACCCAGTACTTC.